This is a list of T cell receptor beta chains from one sample in a study of cytomegalovirus exposure and HLA in healthy donors. Assay used: immunoSEQ multiplex PCR; TCRdb lists only in-frame clones, some missing. The sample contains around 100,000 clones, roughly 68% of which appear only once. Sequencing used PBMCs. These receptors were taken from a woman younger than 45 in good health and CMV-seronegative. Each CDR3 is given with its conserved first and last residue. The D gene is left open where the match is weak.

.	TRBV6-5	TRBJ1-2	CASSLSAVGPYGYTF
.	TRBV5-1	TRBJ2-7	CASSATSSYEQYF
.	TRBV6-5	TRBJ2-6	CASRSRSGANVLTF
.	TRBV7-2	TRBJ1-6	CASSLARSDSPLHF
TRBD1	TRBV15	TRBJ1-1	CATSTHRGRSTEAFF
.	TRBV19	TRBJ1-5	CASSSAASVQPQHF
.	TRBV2	TRBJ1-1	CASSERQGVWTEAFF
.	TRBV18	TRBJ2-2	CASSPRGPGELFF
.	TRBV30	TRBJ1-4	CAWSVLEWQRSNEKLFF
.	TRBV29-1	TRBJ2-5	CSVARGAAQETQYF
.	TRBV4-1	TRBJ2-7	CASSQQIRGSYEQYF
.	TRBV19	TRBJ2-7	CASSNEGGAYEQYF
TRBD1	TRBV7-8	TRBJ1-4	CASSGGQFATNEKLFF
.	TRBV5-1	TRBJ1-5	CASSPDSGNQPQHF
TRBD2	TRBV28	TRBJ2-1	CASSFRQVSGSIKFHNEQFF
.	TRBV28	TRBJ1-1	CASSLTRRDTEAFF
.	TRBV4-1	TRBJ1-2	CASSQVGQGYGYTF
TRBD2	TRBV4-3	TRBJ2-5	CASSQGREGTQYF
TRBD2	TRBV7-9	TRBJ2-1	CASSVTSGRMVGQFF
.	TRBV18	TRBJ1-4	CASSPGAATNEKLFF
.	TRBV11-3	TRBJ1-3	CASSLEPGGNTIYF
TRBD2	TRBV7-9	.	CASSLGPAGESYEQYF
.	TRBV5-6	TRBJ1-1	CASSLVDGATEAFF
.	TRBV20-1	TRBJ2-2	CSATGRRELFF